The subject of this entry is one T cell receptor beta chain. Antigen unknown. Sequenced by immunoSEQ multiplex PCR; TCRdb stores in-frame clones only, minus some. Of 1,600 or so clones listed, around four fifths are singletons. These data belong to a study of tissue T cells after allogeneic stem cell transplantation. Overall study findings and caveats: Anatomically similar tissues had similar TCR repertoires within each patient. Some tissue clones might be persisting host cells; their alloreactivity or antigen specificity was not determined. Blood and spleen captured only part of the tissue TCR repertoire.

Germline CDR1 SNHLY, CDR2 FYNNEI. The CDR3 runs to 13 residues. The V end was cut by 7 bases, the J end by 2 bases, with 11 bases between. This research-autopsy study prospectively enrolled adult allogeneic hematopoietic cell transplant recipients with steroid-refractory graft-versus-host disease. The sequenced sample was liver tissue, obtained at autopsy. The TCR originated in an older male patient with steroid-refractory graft-versus-host disease after an allogeneic stem cell transplant. Among the T cells, some may be from the graft donor. The chain combines TRBV2 with TRBJ2-5; D is unclear. CDR3: CASTSSRQETQYF. The CDR3 DNA is TGTGCCAGCACCTCTTCCAGACAAGAGACCCAGTACTTC. The full variable domain, completed using reference TRBV2 and TRBJ2-5, is EPEVTQTPSHQVTQMGQEVILRCVPISNHLYFYWYRQILGQKVEFLVSFYNNEISEKSEIFDDQFSVERPDGSNFTLKIRSTKLEDSAMYFCASTSSRQETQYFGPGTRLLVL.